One TCR beta chain is described in this entry. The data stem from a study of blood T cell repertoires in COVID-19. In the study overall: Acute and convalescent COVID-19 specimens originated in the United States, Italy and Spain. T cells, B-cell-depleted T cells, or PBMCs supplied cDNA or gDNA.

The V end was cut by 3 bases, the J end by 1 base, with 19 bases between. The CDR3 has 18 residues. Germline CDR1 and CDR2: SGHVS and FQNEAQ. Source study methods: Scientists estimated how many nucleated cells there were by amplifying reference gene primers. Clones were read by immunoSEQ multiplex PCR, and TCRdb kept only the in-frame ones, dropping some. That table furnishes V, J and clone size, whereas the DNA furnished D and trimming. Here the sample spans 150,000 to 200,000 clones, more than 85% being singletons. This receptor was taken from a man aged 70-80 years with active or convalescent COVID-19. The chain carries TRBV7-8 and TRBJ2-1; maybe TRBD1 (6 bases). Material: peripheral blood. CDR3 loop: CASSFLVGQRSSYNEQFF. CDR3 coding DNA: TGTGCCAGCAGCTTTCTCGTCGGACAGCGTTCATCCTACAATGAGCAGTTCTTC.